What follows is one TCR beta chain and its context. The data stem from a study of technical replicates of blood from four donors. Clones were sequenced by immunoSEQ multiplex PCR, and TCRdb holds only the in-frame ones, with some missing. Of under 75,000 clones in the sample, 90% to 95% were seen once. This clonotype was obtained from a human donor in good health. The sequenced sample was T cells isolated from PBMCs.

This CDR3 is CASSVASGFYEQYF. The CDR3 nucleotides read TGTGCCAGCAGCGTAGCGTCGGGGTTCTACGAGCAGTACTTC. The chain carries TRBV9 and TRBJ2-7; D possibly corresponds to TRBD2 (5 bases). CDR3 length: 14 residues. Germline V gives CDR1 SGDLS, CDR2 YYNGEE. V gave up 0 bases and J gave up 3 bases, with 10 bases separating them.